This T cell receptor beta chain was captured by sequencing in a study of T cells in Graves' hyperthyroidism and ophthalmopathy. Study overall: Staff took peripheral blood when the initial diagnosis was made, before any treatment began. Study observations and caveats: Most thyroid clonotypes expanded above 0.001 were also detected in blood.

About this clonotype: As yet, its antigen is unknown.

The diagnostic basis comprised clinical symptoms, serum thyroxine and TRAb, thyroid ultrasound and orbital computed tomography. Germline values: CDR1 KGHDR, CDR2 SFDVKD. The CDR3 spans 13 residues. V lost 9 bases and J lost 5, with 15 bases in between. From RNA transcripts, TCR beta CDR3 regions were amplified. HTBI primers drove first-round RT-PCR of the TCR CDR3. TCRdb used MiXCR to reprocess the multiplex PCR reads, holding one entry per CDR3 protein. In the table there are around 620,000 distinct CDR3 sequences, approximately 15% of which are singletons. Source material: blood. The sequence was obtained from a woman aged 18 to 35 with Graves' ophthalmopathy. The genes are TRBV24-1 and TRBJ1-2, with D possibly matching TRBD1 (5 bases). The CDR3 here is CATWDDGRYGYTF. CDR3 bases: TGTGCCACCTGGGACGATGGGCGGTATGGCTACACCTTC.